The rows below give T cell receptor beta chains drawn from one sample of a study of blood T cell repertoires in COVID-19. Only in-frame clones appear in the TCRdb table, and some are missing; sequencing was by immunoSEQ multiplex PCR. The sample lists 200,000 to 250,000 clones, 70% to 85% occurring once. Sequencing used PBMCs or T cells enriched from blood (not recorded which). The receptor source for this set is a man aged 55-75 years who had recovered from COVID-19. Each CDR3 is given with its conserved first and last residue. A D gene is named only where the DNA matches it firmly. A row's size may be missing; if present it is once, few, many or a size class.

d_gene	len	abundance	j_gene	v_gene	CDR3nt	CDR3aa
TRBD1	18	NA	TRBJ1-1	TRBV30	TGTGCCTGGAGTTTCACTCCCGGGACAGGTAAGATCTTTACTGAAGCTTTCTTT	CAWSFTPGTGKIFTEAFF
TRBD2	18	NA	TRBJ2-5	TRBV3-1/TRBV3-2	TGTGCCAGCAGCCAACTGTTCTCTAGCGGGGGGGATGGGGAGACCCAGTACTTC	CASSQLFSSGGDGETQYF
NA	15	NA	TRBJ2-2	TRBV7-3	TGTGCCAGCAGCTTAGGCCCCATTTCAACCGGGGAGCTGTTTTTT	CASSLGPISTGELFF
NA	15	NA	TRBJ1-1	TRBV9	TGTGCCAGCAGCGTGGGGAGGGACCTGAACACTGAAGCTTTCTTT	CASSVGRDLNTEAFF
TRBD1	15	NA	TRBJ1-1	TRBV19	TGTGCCAGTAGTGATGGGGACAGCATGAACACTGAAGCTTTCTTT	CASSDGDSMNTEAFF
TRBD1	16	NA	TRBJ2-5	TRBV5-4	TGTGCCAGCAGCCTCACAGGGGGTGCGTACCAAGAGACCCAGTACTTC	CASSLTGGAYQETQYF
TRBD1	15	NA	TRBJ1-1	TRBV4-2	TGTGCCAGCAGCCAAGATACAGGGGGCTGGGTTGAAGCTTTCTTT	CASSQDTGGWVEAFF
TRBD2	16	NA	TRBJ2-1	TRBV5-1	TGCGCCAGCAGCTTCAGACTAGCAAGCTCCTACAATGAGCAGTTCTTC	CASSFRLASSYNEQFF
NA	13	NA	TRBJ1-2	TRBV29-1	TGCAGCGTTGATCGCGGGCAGGGGCCTGGCTACACCTTC	CSVDRGQGPGYTF
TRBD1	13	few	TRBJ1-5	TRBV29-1	TGCAGCGTCCGAGGACAGGGAGATCAGCCCCAGCATTTT	CSVRGQGDQPQHF
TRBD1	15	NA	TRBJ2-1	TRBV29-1	TGCAGCGTTGAAGATTTACAGGGGGCGCAAAATGAGCAGTTCTTC	CSVEDLQGAQNEQFF
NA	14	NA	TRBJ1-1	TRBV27	TGTGCCAGCAGTTTATCAGGGGCTGGGTTATCAGCTTTCTTT	CASSLSGAGLSAFF
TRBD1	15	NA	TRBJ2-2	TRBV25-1	TGTGCCAGCAGTGAATCGGACAGGCTGGGGGGGGAGCTGTTTTTT	CASSESDRLGGELFF
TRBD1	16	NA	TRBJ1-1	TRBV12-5	TGTGCTAGTGGTTTGGTACTGGGACAGGGGGGGACTGAAGCTTTCTTT	CASGLVLGQGGTEAFF
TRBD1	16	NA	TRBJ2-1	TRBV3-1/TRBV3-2	TGTGCCAGCAGCCTAAGGACAGGGGGCTTCTACAATGAGCAGTTCTTC	CASSLRTGGFYNEQFF
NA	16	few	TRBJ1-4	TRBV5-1	TGCGCCAGCAGCTTAGGGATAGGGGCAACTAATGAAAAACTGTTTTTT	CASSLGIGATNEKLFF
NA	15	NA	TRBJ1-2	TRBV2	TGTGCCAGCAGTGAGGGGCCAGCCGCTAACTATGGCTACACCTTC	CASSEGPAANYGYTF
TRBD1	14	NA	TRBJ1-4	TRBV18	TGTGCCAGCTCACCACGGGACAGCAATGAAAAACTGTTTTTT	CASSPRDSNEKLFF
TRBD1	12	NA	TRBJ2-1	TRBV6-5	TGTGCCAGCAGTTACCTGGGACAGGGATTGTTCTTC	CASSYLGQGLFF
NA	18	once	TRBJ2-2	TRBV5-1	TGCGCCAGCAGTACCCCCACGGCGGGGAGATCGAGCACCGGGGAGCTGTTTTTT	CASSTPTAGRSSTGELFF
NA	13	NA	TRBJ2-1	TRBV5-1	TGCGCCAGCAGCTTGGTGGAGGGCAATGAGCAGTTCTTC	CASSLVEGNEQFF
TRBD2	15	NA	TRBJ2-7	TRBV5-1	TGCGCCAGCAGCCCCACCGGGGGGAGCTCCTACGAGCAGTACTTC	CASSPTGGSSYEQYF
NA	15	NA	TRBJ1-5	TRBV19	TGTGCCAGTAGTATAGCGAGGCGGCGAGGTCAGCCCCAGCATTTT	CASSIARRRGQPQHF
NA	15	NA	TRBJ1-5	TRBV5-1	TGCGCCAGCAGCTTGGTTCCGGGGGGAGATCAGCCCCAGCATTTT	CASSLVPGGDQPQHF
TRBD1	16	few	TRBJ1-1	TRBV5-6	TGTGCCAGCAGCCCCAGGGGGCAGGGTCCCAACACTGAAGCTTTCTTT	CASSPRGQGPNTEAFF
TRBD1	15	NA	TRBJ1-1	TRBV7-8	TGTGCCAGCAGCCCATTCCGGGACAGGGGGCCTGAAGCTTTCTTT	CASSPFRDRGPEAFF
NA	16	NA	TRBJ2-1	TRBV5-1	TGCGCCAGCAGCCCCCGGGTTAGCGGCTCCTACAATGAGCAGTTCTTC	CASSPRVSGSYNEQFF
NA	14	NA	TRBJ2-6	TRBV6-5	TGTGCCAGCAGTCCCGGCTCTGGGGCCAACGTCCTGACTTTC	CASSPGSGANVLTF